The clone carrying this TCR beta chain was observed a single time. Its target is not known. Germline CDR1 is SQVTM and CDR2 is ANQGSEA. The junction had 7 bases not matched to a gene; V was cut back by 3 bases and J by 2 bases. This CDR3 comprises 15 residues. This sample was included in a study of human thymus T cells. Study conclusions and caveats: Thymic and blood repertoires appeared to carry a bias in their V and J gene usage. What related research reported was that thymic repertoires overlapped highly among unrelated individuals.

Clones were read by immunoSEQ multiplex PCR, and TCRdb kept only the in-frame ones, dropping some. The sample holds about 130,000 clones, around 95% seen once. Resections removed during corrective heart surgery provided the thymus tissue used. Healthy Finnish infants undergoing corrective surgery for congenital heart defects provided the donor material. This clonotype was sampled from a boy under two years old with a congenital heart defect but otherwise immunologically healthy. Material for sequencing was thymus tissue. The V gene is TRBV29-1, the J gene TRBJ1-2, with 9 nucleotides matching TRBD1. The CDR3 spells CSVDEGTGRNYGYTF. The CDR3 bases are TGCAGCGTTGATGAAGGGACAGGGAGAAACTATGGCTACACCTTC.